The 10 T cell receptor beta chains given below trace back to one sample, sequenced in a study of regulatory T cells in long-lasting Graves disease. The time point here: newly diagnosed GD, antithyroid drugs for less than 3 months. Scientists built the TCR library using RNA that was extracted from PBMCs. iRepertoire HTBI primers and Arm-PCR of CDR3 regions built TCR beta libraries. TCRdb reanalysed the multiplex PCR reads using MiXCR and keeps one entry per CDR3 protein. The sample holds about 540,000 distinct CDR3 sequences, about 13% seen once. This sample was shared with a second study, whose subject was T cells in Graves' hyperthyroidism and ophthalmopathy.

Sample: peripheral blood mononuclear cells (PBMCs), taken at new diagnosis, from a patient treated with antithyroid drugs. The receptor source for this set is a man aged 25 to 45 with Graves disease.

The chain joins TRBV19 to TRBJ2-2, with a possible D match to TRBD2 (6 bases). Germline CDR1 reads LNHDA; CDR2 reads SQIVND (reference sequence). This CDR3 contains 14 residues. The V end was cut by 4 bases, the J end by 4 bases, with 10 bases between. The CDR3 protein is CASSTFSGTGELFF. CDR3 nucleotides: TGTGCCAGTAGTACCTTTAGCGGCACCGGGGAGCTGTTTTTT.

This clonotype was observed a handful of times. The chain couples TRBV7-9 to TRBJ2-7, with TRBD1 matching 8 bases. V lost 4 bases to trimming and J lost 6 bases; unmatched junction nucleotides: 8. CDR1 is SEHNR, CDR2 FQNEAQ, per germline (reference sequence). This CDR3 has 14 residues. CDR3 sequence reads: CASSSTGTGGEQYF. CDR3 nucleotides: TGTGCCAGCAGCTCAACCGGGACAGGAGGCGAGCAGTACTTC.

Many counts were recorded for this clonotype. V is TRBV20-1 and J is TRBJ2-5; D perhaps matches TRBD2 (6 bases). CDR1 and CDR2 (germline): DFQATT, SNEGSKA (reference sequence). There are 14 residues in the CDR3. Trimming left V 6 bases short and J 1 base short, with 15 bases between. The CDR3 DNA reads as TGCAGTGCCACAGGAGGGCCGGTCCAAGAGACCCAGTACTTC. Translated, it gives CSATGGPVQETQYF.

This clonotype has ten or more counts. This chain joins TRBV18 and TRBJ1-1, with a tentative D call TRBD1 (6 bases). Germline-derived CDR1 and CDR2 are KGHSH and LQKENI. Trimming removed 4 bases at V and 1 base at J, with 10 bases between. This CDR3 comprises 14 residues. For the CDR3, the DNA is TGTGCCAGCTCACAGGGACAAGCGAACACTGAAGCTTTCTTT. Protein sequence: CASSQGQANTEAFF.

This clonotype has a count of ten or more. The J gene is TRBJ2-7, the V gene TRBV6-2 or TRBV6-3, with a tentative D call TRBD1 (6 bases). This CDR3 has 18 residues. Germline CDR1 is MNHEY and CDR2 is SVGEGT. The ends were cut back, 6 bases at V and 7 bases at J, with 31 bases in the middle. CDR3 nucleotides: TGTGCCAGCAGGATTGGTGGGTACCGGGCCACTCCTCAGGGGGAGCAGTACTTC. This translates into CASRIGGYRATPQGEQYF.

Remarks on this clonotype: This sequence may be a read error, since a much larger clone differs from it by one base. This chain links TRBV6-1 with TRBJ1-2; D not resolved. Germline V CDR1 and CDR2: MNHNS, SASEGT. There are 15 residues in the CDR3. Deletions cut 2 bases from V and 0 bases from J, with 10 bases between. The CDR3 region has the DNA TGTGCCAGCAGTGAACTCCGGGGTTCTAACTATGGCTACACCTTC. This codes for CASSELRGSNYGYTF.

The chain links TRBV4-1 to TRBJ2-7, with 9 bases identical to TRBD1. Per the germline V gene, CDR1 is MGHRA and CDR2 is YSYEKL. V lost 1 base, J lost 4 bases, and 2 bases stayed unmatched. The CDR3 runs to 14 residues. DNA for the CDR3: TGCGCCAGCAGCCAAGGGGGGACAGGGTACGAGCAGTACTTC. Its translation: CASSQGGTGYEQYF.

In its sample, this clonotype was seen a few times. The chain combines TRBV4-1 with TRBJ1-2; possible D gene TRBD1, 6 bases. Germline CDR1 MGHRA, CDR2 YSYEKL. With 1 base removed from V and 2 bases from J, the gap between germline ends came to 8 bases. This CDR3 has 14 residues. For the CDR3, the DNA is TGCGCCAGCAGCCAAGCCGGACAGAACTATGGCTACACCTTC. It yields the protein CASSQAGQNYGYTF.

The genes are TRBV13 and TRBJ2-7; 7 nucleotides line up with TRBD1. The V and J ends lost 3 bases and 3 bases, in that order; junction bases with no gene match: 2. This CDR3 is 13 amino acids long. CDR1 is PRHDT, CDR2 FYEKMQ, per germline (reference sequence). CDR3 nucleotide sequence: TGTGCCAGCAGCTTTCAGGGGGTCTACGAGCAGTACTTC. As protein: CASSFQGVYEQYF.

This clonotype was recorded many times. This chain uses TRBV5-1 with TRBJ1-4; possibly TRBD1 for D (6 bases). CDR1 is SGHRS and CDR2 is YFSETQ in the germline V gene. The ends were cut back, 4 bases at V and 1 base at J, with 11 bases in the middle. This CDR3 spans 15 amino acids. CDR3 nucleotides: TGCGCCAGCAGCACCGAAGGGGGAACTAATGAAAAACTGTTTTTT. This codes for CASSTEGGTNEKLFF.